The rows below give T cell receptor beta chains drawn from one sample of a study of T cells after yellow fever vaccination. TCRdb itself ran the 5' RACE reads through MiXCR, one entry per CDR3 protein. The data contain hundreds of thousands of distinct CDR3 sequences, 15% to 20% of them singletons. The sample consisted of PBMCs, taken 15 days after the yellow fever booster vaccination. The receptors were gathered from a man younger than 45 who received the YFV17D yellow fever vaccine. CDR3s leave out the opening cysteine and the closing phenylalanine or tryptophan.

CDR3aa: ASSLPGHGTGVKEQF; len: 15; v_gene: TRBV5-4; j_gene: TRBJ2-1
CDR3aa: ASLGQEKDTQY; len: 11; v_gene: TRBV5-1; j_gene: TRBJ2-3
CDR3aa: ATSAPGQGRTEAF; len: 13; v_gene: TRBV24-1; j_gene: TRBJ1-1
CDR3aa: AIRLDGNTEAF; len: 11; v_gene: TRBV10-3; j_gene: TRBJ1-1
CDR3aa: ASAPTGYSTDTQY; len: 13; v_gene: TRBV19; j_gene: TRBJ2-3
CDR3aa: ASSPRVGASYEQY; len: 13; v_gene: TRBV6-1; j_gene: TRBJ2-7
CDR3aa: AISEQTYEQY; len: 10; v_gene: TRBV10-3; j_gene: TRBJ2-7
CDR3aa: ASSPSTVGDTQY; len: 12; v_gene: TRBV12-3/TRBV12-4; j_gene: TRBJ2-3
CDR3aa: ASSSPQQGASSTDTQS; len: 16; v_gene: TRBV11-2; j_gene: TRBJ2-3
CDR3aa: ASSLADMSEQY; len: 11; v_gene: TRBV12-3/TRBV12-4; j_gene: TRBJ2-7
CDR3aa: SARVIRSNTEAF; len: 12; v_gene: TRBV20-1; j_gene: TRBJ1-1
CDR3aa: ASSSPRGSYNEQF; len: 13; v_gene: TRBV5-1; j_gene: TRBJ2-1
CDR3aa: ASSLQAGGHEQF; len: 12; v_gene: TRBV7-3; j_gene: TRBJ2-1
CDR3aa: SVGRLQDTEAF; len: 11; v_gene: TRBV29-1; j_gene: TRBJ1-1
CDR3aa: ASSLATGTGELF; len: 12; v_gene: TRBV5-6; j_gene: TRBJ2-2
CDR3aa: ASSPPGTYEQY; len: 11; v_gene: TRBV18; j_gene: TRBJ2-7
CDR3aa: ASSPGQVNYGYT; len: 12; v_gene: TRBV4-3; j_gene: TRBJ1-2
CDR3aa: ASSLLSGSGAEAF; len: 13; v_gene: TRBV7-9; j_gene: TRBJ1-1
CDR3aa: SVALLQETQY; len: 10; v_gene: TRBV29-1; j_gene: TRBJ2-5
CDR3aa: ATLHGELF; len: 8; v_gene: TRBV28; j_gene: TRBJ1-4
CDR3aa: SVEGREPYEQY; len: 11; v_gene: TRBV29-1; j_gene: TRBJ2-7
CDR3aa: ASSLRGPRGNQPQH; len: 14; v_gene: TRBV7-9; j_gene: TRBJ1-5
CDR3aa: ASSPSPAHEQY; len: 11; v_gene: TRBV18; j_gene: TRBJ2-7
CDR3aa: ASSYAGGFANTGELF; len: 15; v_gene: TRBV6-5; j_gene: TRBJ2-2
CDR3aa: AWRWLKETQY; len: 10; v_gene: TRBV30; j_gene: TRBJ2-5
CDR3aa: SATTGAYQETQY; len: 12; v_gene: TRBV20-1; j_gene: TRBJ2-5
CDR3aa: ASSLVDRADTQY; len: 12; v_gene: TRBV7-2; j_gene: TRBJ2-3
CDR3aa: ASSQPPGGGYETQY; len: 14; v_gene: TRBV3-1; j_gene: TRBJ2-5
CDR3aa: TSSSGTSPEKLF; len: 12; v_gene: TRBV5-1; j_gene: TRBJ1-4
CDR3aa: SVETAGHGYGYT; len: 12; v_gene: TRBV29-1; j_gene: TRBJ1-2
CDR3aa: SAQGRETQY; len: 9; v_gene: TRBV20-1; j_gene: TRBJ2-5
CDR3aa: ASSSGTYGQPQH; len: 12; v_gene: TRBV5-5; j_gene: TRBJ1-5
CDR3aa: ASSLSLAGHNEQF; len: 13; v_gene: TRBV5-1; j_gene: TRBJ2-1
CDR3aa: ASSLAAGLAGTGELF; len: 15; v_gene: TRBV5-1; j_gene: TRBJ2-2
CDR3aa: STSRPNSNQPQH; len: 12; v_gene: TRBV20-1; j_gene: TRBJ1-5
CDR3aa: ASSPGTSGKADTQY; len: 14; v_gene: TRBV7-8; j_gene: TRBJ2-3
CDR3aa: ATGELAGGPDTQY; len: 13; v_gene: TRBV19; j_gene: TRBJ2-3
CDR3aa: ASRQDAGNTIY; len: 11; v_gene: TRBV6-1; j_gene: TRBJ1-3
CDR3aa: ASKSSRTGYSNEQF; len: 14; v_gene: TRBV27; j_gene: TRBJ2-1
CDR3aa: SASRAPYEQY; len: 10; v_gene: TRBV20-1; j_gene: TRBJ2-7
CDR3aa: ATSLTYEQY; len: 9; v_gene: TRBV6-2/TRBV6-3; j_gene: TRBJ2-7
CDR3aa: AISESGQGAYEQY; len: 13; v_gene: TRBV10-3; j_gene: TRBJ2-7
CDR3aa: ASSPQGPDTEAF; len: 12; v_gene: TRBV7-8; j_gene: TRBJ1-1
CDR3aa: SARLGFPHYEQY; len: 12; v_gene: TRBV20-1; j_gene: TRBJ2-7
CDR3aa: AIGGVQGPETQY; len: 12; v_gene: TRBV10-3; j_gene: TRBJ2-5
CDR3aa: ASSGAGQRIEQF; len: 12; v_gene: TRBV25-1; j_gene: TRBJ2-1